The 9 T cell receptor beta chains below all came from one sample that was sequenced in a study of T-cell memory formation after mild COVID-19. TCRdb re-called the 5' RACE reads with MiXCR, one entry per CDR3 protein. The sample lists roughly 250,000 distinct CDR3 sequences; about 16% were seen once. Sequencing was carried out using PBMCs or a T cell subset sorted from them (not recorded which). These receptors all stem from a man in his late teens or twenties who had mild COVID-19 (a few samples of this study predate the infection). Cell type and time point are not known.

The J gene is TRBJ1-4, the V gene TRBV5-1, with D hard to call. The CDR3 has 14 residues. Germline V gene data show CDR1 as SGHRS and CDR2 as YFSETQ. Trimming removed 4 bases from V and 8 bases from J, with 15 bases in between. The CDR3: CASSTATGGEKLFF. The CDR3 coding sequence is TGCGCCAGCAGCACCGCTACGGGTGGGGAAAAACTGTTTTTT.

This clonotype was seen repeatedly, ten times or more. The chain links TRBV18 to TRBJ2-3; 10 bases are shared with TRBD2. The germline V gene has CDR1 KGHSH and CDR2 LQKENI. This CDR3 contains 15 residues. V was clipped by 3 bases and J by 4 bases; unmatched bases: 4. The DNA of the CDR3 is TGTGCCAGCTCACCCGGGACTAGCGCTGCAGATACGCAGTATTTT. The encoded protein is CASSPGTSAADTQYF.

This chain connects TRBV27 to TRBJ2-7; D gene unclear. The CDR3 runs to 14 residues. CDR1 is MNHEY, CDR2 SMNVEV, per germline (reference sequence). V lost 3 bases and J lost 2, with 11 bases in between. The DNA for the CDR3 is TGTGCCAGCAGTTTCAAGGCTGGACCCTACGAGCAGTACTTC. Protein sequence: CASSFKAGPYEQYF.

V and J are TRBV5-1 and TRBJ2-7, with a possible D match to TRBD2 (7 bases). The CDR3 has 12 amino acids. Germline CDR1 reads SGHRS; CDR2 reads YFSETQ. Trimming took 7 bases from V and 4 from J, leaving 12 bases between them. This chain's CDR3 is CASGGGTYEQYF. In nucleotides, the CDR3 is TGCGCCAGCGGGGGGGGCACTTACGAGCAGTACTTC.

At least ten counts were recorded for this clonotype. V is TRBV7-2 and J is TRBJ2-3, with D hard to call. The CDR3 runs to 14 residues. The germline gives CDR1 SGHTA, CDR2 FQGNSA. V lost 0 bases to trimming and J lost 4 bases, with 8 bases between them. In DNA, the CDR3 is TGTGCCAGCAGCTTAGCAGGTTATGCAGATACGCAGTATTTT. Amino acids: CASSLAGYADTQYF.

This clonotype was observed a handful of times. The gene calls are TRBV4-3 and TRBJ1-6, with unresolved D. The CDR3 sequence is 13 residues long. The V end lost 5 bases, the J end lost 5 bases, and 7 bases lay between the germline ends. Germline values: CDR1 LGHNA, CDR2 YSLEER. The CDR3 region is CASSVEDNSPLHF. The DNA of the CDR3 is TGCGCCAGCAGCGTGGAGGATAATTCACCCCTCCACTTT.

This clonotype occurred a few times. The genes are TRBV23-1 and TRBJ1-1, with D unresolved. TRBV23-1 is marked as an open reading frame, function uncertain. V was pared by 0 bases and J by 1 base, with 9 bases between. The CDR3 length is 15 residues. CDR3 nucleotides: TGCGCCAGCAGTCAATCGCCCGCTTCGAACACTGAAGCTTTCTTT. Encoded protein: CASSQSPASNTEAFF.

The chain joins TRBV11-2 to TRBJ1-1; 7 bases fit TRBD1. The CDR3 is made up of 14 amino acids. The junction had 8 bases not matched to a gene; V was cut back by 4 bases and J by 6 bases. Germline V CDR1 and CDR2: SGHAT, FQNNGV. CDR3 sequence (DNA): TGTGCCAGCAGCTCAGGGGGGGGCTGGGCTGAAGCTTTCTTT. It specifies CASSSGGGWAEAFF. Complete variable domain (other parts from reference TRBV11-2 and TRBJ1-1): EAGVAQSPRYKIIEKRQSVAFWCNPISGHATLYWYQQILGQGPKLLIQFQNNGVVDDSQLPKDRFSAERLKGVDSTLKIQPAKLEDSAVYLCASSSGGGWAEAFFGQGTRLTVV.

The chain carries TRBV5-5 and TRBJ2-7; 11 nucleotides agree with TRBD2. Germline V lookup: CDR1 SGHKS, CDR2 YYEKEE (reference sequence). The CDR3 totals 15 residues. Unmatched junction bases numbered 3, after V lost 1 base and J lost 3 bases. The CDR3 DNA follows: TGTGCCAGCAGCTTGTCACTAGCGGGGGACTACGAGCAGTACTTC. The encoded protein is CASSLSLAGDYEQYF. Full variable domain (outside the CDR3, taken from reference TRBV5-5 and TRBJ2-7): DAGVTQSPTHLIKTRGQQVTLRCSPISGHKSVSWYQQVLGQGPQFIFQYYEKEERGRGNFPDRFSARQFPNYSSELNVNALLLGDSALYLCASSLSLAGDYEQYFGPGTRLTVT.